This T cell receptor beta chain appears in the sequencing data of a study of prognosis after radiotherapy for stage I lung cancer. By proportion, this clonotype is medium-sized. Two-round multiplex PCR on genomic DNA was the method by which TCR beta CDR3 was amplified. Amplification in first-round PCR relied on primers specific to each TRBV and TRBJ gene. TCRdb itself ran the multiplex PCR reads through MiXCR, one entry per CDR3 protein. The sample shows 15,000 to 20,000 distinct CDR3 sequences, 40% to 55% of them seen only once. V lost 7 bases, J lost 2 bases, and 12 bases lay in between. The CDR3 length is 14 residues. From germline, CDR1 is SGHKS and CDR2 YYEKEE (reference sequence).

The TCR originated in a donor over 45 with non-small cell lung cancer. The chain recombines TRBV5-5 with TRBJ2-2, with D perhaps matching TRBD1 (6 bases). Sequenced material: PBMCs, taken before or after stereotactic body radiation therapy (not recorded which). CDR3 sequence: CASGTPDNTGELFF. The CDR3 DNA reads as TGTGCCAGCGGGACACCGGATAACACCGGGGAGCTGTTTTTT.